This T cell receptor beta chain was found in a study of early T cells in non-severe SARS-CoV-2 infection. For the study at large: Sequencing of bulk RNA from unsorted whole blood was done, without chain pairing.

The CDR3 contains 15 residues. CDR1 and CDR2 (germline): MNHNY, SVGAGI (reference sequence). The V end was cut by 3 bases, the J end by 5 bases, with 14 bases between. Ten or more counts support this clonotype. Its antigen remains unknown. Individual cDNA molecules received unique molecular identifiers. One entry per CDR3 protein results from TCRdb running MiXCR on the 5' RACE reads. The sample lists around 72,000 distinct CDR3 sequences; 9.5% to 13% were seen once. Findings and caveats of the study: The VDJdb matching leaned toward anti-spike CD8 responses and overlooked private and CD4 specificities.

The starting material was whole blood, obtained at baseline. V usage is TRBV6-6 and J usage is TRBJ1-5, with D possibly TRBD1 on 6 matching bases. This TCR was sampled from an adult who was a healthcare worker with PCR-confirmed SARS-CoV-2 infection or an uninfected control (not recorded which). This CDR3 is CASSYTQGHDQPQHF. CDR3 nucleotide sequence: TGTGCCAGCAGTTATACGCAGGGACACGATCAGCCCCAGCATTTT.